The rows below give T cell receptor beta chains drawn from one sample of a study of T cells in Graves' hyperthyroidism and ophthalmopathy. TCRdb reprocessed the multiplex PCR reads via MiXCR and lists one record per CDR3 protein. The repertoire has 600,000 to 700,000 distinct CDR3 sequences, over 40% of them found once; the top ten carry 6.5% to 9%. Sequences were obtained from peripheral blood or thyroid tissue (not recorded which). These receptors all stem from an adult man with Graves' disease, either hyperthyroidism or ophthalmopathy (not recorded which). The CDR3 runs from the conserved cysteine through the conserved F or W. The order of the fields is D gene, clone size, J gene, V gene, CDR3 protein, CDR3 DNA. D genes are given only for firm matches. Clone size, where shown, is once, few, many, or a class for clones that have expanded.

D gene: TRBD1
clone size: -
J gene: TRBJ1-1
V gene: TRBV6-2/TRBV6-3
CDR3 protein: CASSYSLGQGADEAFF
CDR3 DNA: TGTGCCAGCAGTTACTCATTAGGGCAGGGGGCGGATGAAGCTTTCTTT

D gene: -
clone size: -
J gene: TRBJ1-2
V gene: TRBV29-1
CDR3 protein: CSVEGQGRNYGYTF
CDR3 DNA: TGCAGCGTTGAAGGGCAGGGGCGCAACTATGGCTACACCTTC

D gene: TRBD1
clone size: many
J gene: TRBJ1-3
V gene: TRBV7-2
CDR3 protein: CASSQLDRVGNTIYF
CDR3 DNA: TGTGCCAGCAGCCAACTCGACAGGGTGGGAAACACCATATATTTT

D gene: TRBD1
clone size: many
J gene: TRBJ1-6
V gene: TRBV2
CDR3 protein: CASRPGQLGSPLHF
CDR3 DNA: TGTGCCAGCAGACCGGGACAGCTGGGTTCACCCCTCCACTTT

D gene: TRBD1
clone size: -
J gene: TRBJ1-5
V gene: TRBV2
CDR3 protein: CASSGDRAAQPQHF
CDR3 DNA: TGTGCCAGCAGCGGAGACAGGGCGGCTCAGCCCCAGCATTTT

D gene: -
clone size: -
J gene: TRBJ1-1
V gene: TRBV20-1
CDR3 protein: CSATDPEAFF
CDR3 DNA: TGCAGTGCTACTGACCCAGAAGCTTTCTTT

D gene: -
clone size: many
J gene: TRBJ1-2
V gene: TRBV6-6
CDR3 protein: CASSEQRGGGYTF
CDR3 DNA: TGTGCCAGCAGTGAACAAAGGGGTGGCGGCTACACCTTC

D gene: -
clone size: few
J gene: TRBJ1-5
V gene: TRBV2
CDR3 protein: CASSFRPLIAGTNQPQHF
CDR3 DNA: TGTGCCAGCAGTTTCCGGCCGCTGATCGCGGGAACTAATCAGCCCCAGCATTTT

D gene: -
clone size: -
J gene: TRBJ1-5
V gene: TRBV7-9
CDR3 protein: CASSGAGAGIDQPQHF
CDR3 DNA: TGTGCCAGCAGCGGGGCTGGTGCGGGGATCGATCAGCCCCAGCATTTT

D gene: TRBD1
clone size: -
J gene: TRBJ2-5
V gene: TRBV20-1
CDR3 protein: CSASQGQGETQYF
CDR3 DNA: TGCAGTGCTAGCCAGGGACAGGGCGAGACCCAGTACTTC

D gene: -
clone size: -
J gene: TRBJ1-1
V gene: TRBV7-3
CDR3 protein: CASSLTSGGF
CDR3 DNA: TGTGCCAGCAGCCTCACTAGCGGGGGCTTT

D gene: -
clone size: -
J gene: TRBJ1-2
V gene: TRBV12-3/TRBV12-4
CDR3 protein: CASSLFRSYGYTF
CDR3 DNA: TGTGCCAGCAGTTTATTCAGGTCCTATGGCTACACCTTC

D gene: -
clone size: few
J gene: TRBJ1-5
V gene: TRBV6-5
CDR3 protein: CASGQGNNQPQHF
CDR3 DNA: TGTGCCAGCGGGCAAGGGAACAATCAGCCCCAGCATTTT

D gene: -
clone size: -
J gene: TRBJ1-2
V gene: TRBV24-1
CDR3 protein: CATSDSGEGWRYTF
CDR3 DNA: TGTGCCACCAGTGACTCAGGAGAGGGTTGGCGCTACACCTTC

D gene: -
clone size: -
J gene: TRBJ1-2
V gene: TRBV29-1
CDR3 protein: CSVEETGQYGYTF
CDR3 DNA: TGCAGCGTTGAAGAAACAGGGCAATATGGCTACACCTTC

D gene: -
clone size: many
J gene: TRBJ1-4
V gene: TRBV7-8
CDR3 protein: CASSQRGPSNEKLFF
CDR3 DNA: TGTGCCAGCAGCCAAAGAGGACCTTCCAATGAAAAACTGTTTTTT

D gene: -
clone size: many
J gene: TRBJ1-1
V gene: TRBV25-1
CDR3 protein: CASSERPNTEAFF
CDR3 DNA: TGTGCCAGCAGTGAGCGCCCTAACACTGAAGCTTTCTTT

D gene: TRBD2
clone size: -
J gene: TRBJ2-7
V gene: TRBV5-1
CDR3 protein: CASSLDSSGAYEQYF
CDR3 DNA: TGCGCCAGCAGCTTGGATTCTAGCGGAGCCTACGAGCAGTACTTC

D gene: TRBD1
clone size: -
J gene: TRBJ1-1
V gene: TRBV6-5
CDR3 protein: CASSEPQGVNTEAFF
CDR3 DNA: TGTGCCAGCAGTGAGCCACAGGGGGTTAACACTGAAGCTTTCTTT

D gene: -
clone size: -
J gene: TRBJ1-5
V gene: TRBV19
CDR3 protein: CASARWDSNQPQHF
CDR3 DNA: TGTGCCAGTGCCCGATGGGATAGCAATCAGCCCCAGCATTTT

D gene: -
clone size: once
J gene: TRBJ2-7
V gene: TRBV20-1
CDR3 protein: CSARDSRQRSSYEQYF
CDR3 DNA: TGCAGTGCTAGAGATAGTCGGCAAAGGAGCTCCTACGAGCAGTACTTC

D gene: -
clone size: many
J gene: TRBJ1-1
V gene: TRBV7-2
CDR3 protein: CASSLVAYKNTEAFF
CDR3 DNA: TGTGCCAGCAGCTTAGTGGCCTACAAGAACACTGAAGCTTTCTTT

D gene: -
clone size: -
J gene: TRBJ2-5
V gene: TRBV2
CDR3 protein: CANSVYSREIQYF
CDR3 DNA: TGTGCCAACAGTGTCTATTCGCGAGAGATCCAGTACTTC

D gene: TRBD1
clone size: -
J gene: TRBJ1-1
V gene: TRBV5-1
CDR3 protein: CASSLVAQGATEAFF
CDR3 DNA: TGCGCCAGCAGCTTGGTAGCACAGGGGGCTACTGAAGCTTTCTTT

D gene: -
clone size: -
J gene: TRBJ2-7
V gene: TRBV20-1
CDR3 protein: CSARSRGRSYEQYF
CDR3 DNA: TGCAGTGCTAGGAGCCGGGGCAGGAGCTACGAGCAGTACTTC

D gene: -
clone size: few
J gene: TRBJ2-7
V gene: TRBV4-1
CDR3 protein: CASSQEQARGEQYF
CDR3 DNA: TGCGCCAGCAGCCAAGAGCAAGCCCGAGGCGAGCAGTACTTC

D gene: TRBD1
clone size: -
J gene: TRBJ1-3
V gene: TRBV10-3
CDR3 protein: CAISGQGDTIYF
CDR3 DNA: TGTGCCATCAGCGGACAGGGAGACACCATATATTTT

D gene: -
clone size: many
J gene: TRBJ2-2
V gene: TRBV7-2
CDR3 protein: CASSLAAGSTGELFF
CDR3 DNA: TGTGCCAGCAGCTTAGCAGCAGGCTCCACCGGGGAGCTGTTTTTT

D gene: TRBD2
clone size: -
J gene: TRBJ2-5
V gene: TRBV7-2
CDR3 protein: CANSLDGGTQETQYF
CDR3 DNA: TGTGCCAACAGCTTAGACGGGGGGACCCAAGAGACCCAGTACTTC

D gene: -
clone size: -
J gene: TRBJ2-7
V gene: TRBV14
CDR3 protein: CASSQRKADGSYEQYF
CDR3 DNA: TGTGCCAGCAGCCAACGGAAAGCGGACGGCTCCTACGAGCAGTACTTC

D gene: -
clone size: few
J gene: TRBJ1-2
V gene: TRBV2
CDR3 protein: CASSFGGLNYGYTF
CDR3 DNA: TGTGCCAGCAGTTTTGGGGGGCTCAACTATGGCTACACCTTC

D gene: -
clone size: once
J gene: TRBJ1-1
V gene: TRBV7-3
CDR3 protein: CASSLMGYTEAFF
CDR3 DNA: TGCGCCAGCAGCTTAATGGGGTACACTGAAGCTTTCTTT

D gene: TRBD1
clone size: -
J gene: TRBJ2-7
V gene: TRBV12-3/TRBV12-4
CDR3 protein: CAIRGTGAYEQYF
CDR3 DNA: TGTGCCATCAGGGGGACAGGAGCCTACGAGCAGTACTTC

D gene: -
clone size: -
J gene: TRBJ1-1
V gene: TRBV10-3
CDR3 protein: CAIAFREGTEAFF
CDR3 DNA: TGTGCCATAGCATTCAGGGAGGGCACTGAAGCTTTCTTT

D gene: TRBD2
clone size: few
J gene: TRBJ2-7
V gene: TRBV25-1
CDR3 protein: CASSLSGLAGLGVDEQYF
CDR3 DNA: TGTGCCAGCAGTTTATCAGGACTAGCGGGACTTGGTGTGGACGAGCAGTACTTC

D gene: TRBD2
clone size: -
J gene: TRBJ2-5
V gene: TRBV7-6
CDR3 protein: CASSAGLEETQYF
CDR3 DNA: TGTGCCAGCAGCGCGGGACTAGAGGAGACCCAGTACTTC

D gene: -
clone size: -
J gene: TRBJ2-6
V gene: TRBV7-8
CDR3 protein: CASSPLGGANVLTF
CDR3 DNA: TGTGCCAGCAGCCCTCTCGGCGGTGCGAACGTCCTGACTTTC